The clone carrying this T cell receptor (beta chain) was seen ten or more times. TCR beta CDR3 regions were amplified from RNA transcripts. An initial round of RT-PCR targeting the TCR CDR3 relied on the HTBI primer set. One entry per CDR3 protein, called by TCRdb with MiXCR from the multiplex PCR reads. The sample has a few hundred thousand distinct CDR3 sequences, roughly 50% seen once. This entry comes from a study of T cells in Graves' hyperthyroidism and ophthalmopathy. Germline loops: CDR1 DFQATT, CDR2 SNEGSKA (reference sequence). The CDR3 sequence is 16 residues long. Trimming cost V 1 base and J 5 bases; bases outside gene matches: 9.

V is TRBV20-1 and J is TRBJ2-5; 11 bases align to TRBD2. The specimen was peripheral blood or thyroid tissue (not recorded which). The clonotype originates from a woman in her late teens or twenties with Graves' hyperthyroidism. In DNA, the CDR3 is TGCAGTGCTAGAGCCATAGCGGGAGGGCCCCGGGAGACCCAGTACTTC. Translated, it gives CSARAIAGGPRETQYF.